Following are 32 T cell receptor beta chains from one sample sequenced in a study of glioma-infiltrating T cells after dendritic cell vaccination. Profiling relied on immunoSEQ multiplex PCR, and the TCRdb table lists in-frame clones only, not all of them. The table records approximately 100,000 clones, approximately 80% of them present only once. Material: blood, obtained before dendritic cell vaccination. Receptors originate from a human donor with glioblastoma.

This clone was detected only a few times. The chain couples TRBV7-9 to TRBJ1-2, with D unresolved. The CDR3 loop spans 15 amino acids. In germline, CDR1 is SEHNR, CDR2 FQNEAQ (reference sequence). The V end was cut by 5 bases, the J end by 2 bases, with 15 bases between. CDR3 DNA: TGTGCCAGCAGCACCCAACTAGGTGTAAACTATGGCTACACCTTC. Residues: CASSTQLGVNYGYTF.

V is TRBV30 and J is TRBJ1-4, with TRBD1 matching over 8 bases. The J segment lost 13 bases and the V segment lost 3 bases, leaving 16 bases of the junction unmatched. The CDR3 runs to 15 residues. Germline loops: CDR1 GTSNPN, CDR2 SVGIG (reference sequence). The CDR3 sequence is CAWRSPGTGISGLFF. The CDR3 DNA sequence: TGTGCCTGGAGGTCCCCCGGGACAGGCATATCCGGACTGTTTTTT.

This sequence joins TRBV5-1 and TRBJ2-3, with a possible D match to TRBD2 (6 bases). CDR1 SGHRS and CDR2 YFSETQ come from the germline V gene. The CDR3 is made up of 15 amino acids. The V and J ends lost 0 bases and 0 bases respectively, with 8 bases between them. The chain's CDR3 is CASSLDGSSTDTQYF. In DNA, the CDR3 is TGCGCCAGCAGCTTGGACGGGAGCAGCACAGATACGCAGTATTTT.

The chain employs TRBV6-1 and TRBJ2-7; D is perhaps TRBD1 (6 bases). Germline CDR1 is MNHNS and CDR2 is SASEGT. V was pared by 7 bases and J by 7 bases, with 20 bases between. The CDR3 has 14 residues. CDR3 sequence: CASKVGGPIREQYF. The DNA for the CDR3 is TGTGCCAGCAAAGTAGGGGGACCAATTAGGGAGCAGTACTTC.

Remarks on this clone: The identical CDR3 is also encoded by other nucleotide sequences in the sample. The chain links TRBV5-4 to TRBJ1-6; no clear D gene. V was trimmed by 4 bases and J by 5 bases, leaving 7 bases between them. The CDR3 is 13 amino acids. The germline V gene has CDR1 SGHNT and CDR2 YYREEE (reference sequence). CDR3 nucleotides: TGTGCCAGCAGCCCGAGGGATAATTCACCCCTCCACTTT. It is translated as CASSPRDNSPLHF.

V is TRBV5-4 and J is TRBJ2-7; possibly TRBD1 for D (5 bases). This CDR3 region has 15 residues. V was shortened by 3 bases and J by 0 bases, with 13 bases between the two germline ends. CDR1 and CDR2 from the germline V gene are SGHNT and YYREEE (reference sequence). The CDR3 DNA reads as TGTGCCAGCAGCTGGGGCCTGGGTAGCTCCTACGAGCAGTACTTC. Protein product: CASSWGLGSSYEQYF. The entire variable domain, with the rest obtained from reference TRBV5-4 and TRBJ2-7, is as follows: ETGVTQSPTHLIKTRGQQVTLRCSSQSGHNTVSWYQQALGQGPQFIFQYYREEENGRGNFPPRFSGLQFPNYSSELNVNALELDDSALYLCASSWGLGSSYEQYFGPGTRLTVT.

The chain recombines TRBV9 with TRBJ1-2; D call uncertain. Germline lookup yields CDR1 SGDLS and CDR2 YYNGEE. Trimming shortened V by 2 bases and J by 4 bases, and 9 bases separated the two germline ends. This CDR3 comprises 13 residues. CDR3 DNA: TGTGCCAGCAGCGTGGAAGGACTCTATGGCTACACCTTC. It codes for CASSVEGLYGYTF.

This clone occurred a few times. The chain joins TRBV10-1 to TRBJ2-7; D is unclear. The CDR3 is 13 residues long. Germline V gives CDR1 WNHNN, CDR2 SYGVQD (reference sequence). Trimming took 9 bases from V and 3 from J, leaving 15 bases between them. The CDR3 is CASRFRVHYEQYF. Written as DNA, the CDR3 is TGCGCCAGTAGATTTCGGGTTCACTACGAGCAGTACTTC.

The CDR3 nucleotides are TGTGCCAGCAGCGCAAACCCAGGGGGATCCCACGCCGGGGAGCTGTTTTTT. Protein product: CASSANPGGSHAGELFF. This sequence joins TRBV13 and TRBJ2-2, with 7 bases identical to TRBD1. The J segment lost 6 bases and the V segment lost 5 bases, leaving 15 bases of the junction unmatched. Germline CDR1 is PRHDT and CDR2 is FYEKMQ (reference sequence). This CDR3 comprises 17 residues.

The chain links TRBV13 to TRBJ2-3; 7 nucleotides match TRBD2. The CDR3 runs 15 residues. The germline gives CDR1 PRHDT, CDR2 FYEKMQ (reference sequence). V was pared by 3 bases and J by 6 bases, with 9 bases of the junction left unmatched. The CDR3 coding sequence is TGTGCCAGCAGCTTCTCTAGCGGAGAGGGGGATACGCAGTATTTT. Protein sequence: CASSFSSGEGDTQYF.

This clone was observed a few times. The chain combines TRBV19 with TRBJ2-5; D unresolved. Germline V gene lookup returns CDR1 LNHDA and CDR2 SQIVND (reference sequence). The CDR3 is 14 residues long. The V end was cut by 5 bases, the J end by 3 bases, with 13 bases between. The CDR3, as DNA: TGTGCCAGTAGTCTGACCCCTCGGGAAGAGACCCAGTACTTC. Translated: CASSLTPREETQYF.

The gene calls are TRBV4-1 and TRBJ1-6; 10 positions agree with TRBD1. Germline CDR1 and CDR2: MGHRA and YSYEKL. The V segment lost 6 bases and the J segment 8 bases; nucleotides outside the gene matches: 4. The CDR3 has 14 amino acids. DNA of the CDR3: TGCGCCAGCAGACCGACAGGGGGCTATTCACCCCTCCACTTT. Protein sequence: CASRPTGGYSPLHF.

The V gene is TRBV5-1, the J gene TRBJ1-5, with D possibly matching TRBD1 (5 bases). V was shortened by 4 bases and J by 2 bases, with 7 bases between the two germline ends. Germline V gene sequence: CDR1 SGHRS, CDR2 YFSETQ. The CDR3 loop spans 13 amino acids. The DNA of the CDR3 is TGCGCCAGCAGCCGGGGGGGCAATCAGCCCCAGCATTTT. Its translation: CASSRGGNQPQHF. Filled out from reference TRBV5-1 and TRBJ1-5, the complete variable domain reads KAGVTQTPRYLIKTRGQQVTLSCSPISGHRSVSWYQQTPGQGLQFLFEYFSETQRNKGNFPGRFSGRQFSNSRSEMNVSTLELGDSALYLCASSRGGNQPQHFGDGTRLSIL.

The rearrangement uses TRBV7-8 and TRBJ2-1; D unclear. V lost 2 bases and J 8 bases, leaving 4 bases between the germline ends. This CDR3 comprises 11 residues. From germline, CDR1 is SGHVS and CDR2 FQNEAQ. The CDR3, as DNA: TGTGCCAGCAGCTTACTTGATGAGCAGTTCTTC. Residues: CASSLLDEQFF.

The chain links TRBV4-1 to TRBJ2-3; possibly TRBD2 for D (5 bases). Germline-derived CDR1 and CDR2 are MGHRA and YSYEKL. The CDR3 is 14 residues long. V lost 3 bases and J 2 bases, leaving 9 bases between the germline ends. The chain's CDR3 is CASSQAGNTDTQYF. The CDR3 nucleotides read TGCGCCAGCAGCCAGGCCGGGAACACAGATACGCAGTATTTT.

V is TRBV30 and J is TRBJ1-1, with a weak D call TRBD1 (5 bases). V was trimmed by 1 base and J by 3 bases, leaving 15 bases between them. This CDR3 spans 15 amino acids. Germline CDR1 GTSNPN, CDR2 SVGIG (reference sequence). CDR3 sequence (DNA): TGTGCCTGGAGTGCGCGGGGGGATGGTGACACTGAAGCTTTCTTT. It specifies CAWSARGDGDTEAFF.

Only a few counts were recorded for this clone. This chain connects TRBV2 to TRBJ1-4; D is undetermined. Trimming took 2 bases from V and 0 from J, leaving 7 bases between them. Germline assignment: CDR1 SNHLY and CDR2 FYNNEI. CDR3 length equals 15 residues. The CDR3 sequence: CASSEYTTTNEKLFF. The CDR3 DNA reads TGTGCCAGCAGTGAATACACCACAACTAATGAAAAACTGTTTTTT.

J is TRBJ1-2 and V is TRBV5-1; 7 nucleotides match TRBD1. The CDR3 loop spans 12 amino acids. Looked up from germline, CDR1 is SGHRS and CDR2 is YFSETQ. V shed 4 bases, J shed 4 bases, and the junction held 1 base outside the gene matches. The CDR3 spells CASSRDSYGYTF. For the CDR3, the DNA is TGCGCCAGCAGCAGGGACAGCTATGGCTACACCTTC.

The rearrangement joins TRBV5-1 to TRBJ1-1; possibly TRBD1 for D (5 bases). V was cut by 4 bases and J by 3 bases, with 10 bases left in between. CDR1 and CDR2 from the germline V gene are SGHRS and YFSETQ. This CDR3 is built from 13 residues. CDR3 coding DNA: TGCGCCAGCAGCCTGCCCAGGGACACTGAAGCTTTCTTT. It yields the protein CASSLPRDTEAFF. The full variable domain, its missing parts supplied by reference TRBV5-1 and TRBJ1-1, is KAGVTQTPRYLIKTRGQQVTLSCSPISGHRSVSWYQQTPGQGLQFLFEYFSETQRNKGNFPGRFSGRQFSNSRSEMNVSTLELGDSALYLCASSLPRDTEAFFGQGTRLTVV.

The rearrangement uses TRBV30 and TRBJ1-4, with D maybe TRBD1 (5 bases). Between the trimmed V and J ends, which lost 4 bases and 4 bases, there was a span of 16 bases. The CDR3 contains 15 residues. The germline CDR1 and CDR2 sequences are GTSNPN and SVGIG (reference sequence). CDR3 loop: CAWTQKWGGNEKLFF. The CDR3 DNA follows: TGTGCCTGGACCCAAAAGTGGGGGGGTAATGAAAAACTGTTTTTT.

This clone is a singleton in its sample. The chain joins TRBV30 to TRBJ1-5; a possible D gene is TRBD1 (6 bases). CDR1 and CDR2 from the germline V gene are GTSNPN and SVGIG (reference sequence). This CDR3 is built from 14 residues. The ends were cut back, 0 bases at V and 4 bases at J, with 10 bases in the middle. CDR3 amino acids: CAWSVRGGNQPQHF. The DNA for the CDR3 is TGTGCCTGGAGTGTACGAGGGGGTAATCAGCCCCAGCATTTT. The full variable domain, in which reference TRBV30 and TRBJ1-5 provide the parts outside the CDR3, is SQTIHQWPATLVQPVGSPLSLECTVEGTSNPNLYWYRQAAGRGLQLLFYSVGIGQISSEVPQNLSASRPQDRQFILSSKKLLLSDSGFYLCAWSVRGGNQPQHFGDGTRLSIL.

V gene TRBV11-2 combines with J gene TRBJ2-7; tentative D call: TRBD1 (7 bases). Germline-derived CDR1 and CDR2 are SGHAT and FQNNGV. The CDR3 sequence is 12 residues long. Deletions cut 6 bases from V and 5 bases from J, with 11 bases between. The CDR3 spells CASREGAHEQYF. The CDR3 bases are TGTGCCAGCAGGGAGGGGGCCCACGAGCAGTACTTC.

The chain joins TRBV12-5 to TRBJ2-1; 11 nucleotides match TRBD2. The ends lost 7 bases at V and 3 bases at J; junction bases unmatched: 11. Germline V CDR1 and CDR2: LGHNT, FRNRAP. The CDR3 loop spans 17 amino acids. The CDR3 DNA reads as TGTGCTAGTGCCTTACTAGCGGGGGACACCGACTACAATGAGCAGTTCTTC. The encoded protein is CASALLAGDTDYNEQFF. Variable domain in full (rest from reference TRBV12-5 and TRBJ2-1): DARVTQTPRHKVTEMGQEVTMRCQPILGHNTVFWYRQTMMQGLELLAYFRNRAPLDDSGMPKDRFSAEMPDATLATLKIQPSEPRDSAVYFCASALLAGDTDYNEQFFGPGTRLTVL.

The V call is TRBV7-2, the J call TRBJ1-2, with TRBD1 identical over 7 bases. From germline, CDR1 is SGHTA and CDR2 FQGNSA. The CDR3 is 14 residues long. The J segment lost 6 bases and the V segment lost 3 bases, leaving 7 bases of the junction unmatched. The CDR3 sequence: CASSFSGDSDGYTF. The CDR3 DNA sequence: TGTGCCAGCAGCTTCTCCGGGGACAGTGATGGCTACACCTTC.

Here the CDR3 DNA reads TGTGCCAGCAGCCGGGGACAGAACTCTGGAAACACCATATATTTT. Translated: CASSRGQNSGNTIYF. The chain couples TRBV6-5 to TRBJ1-3; 7 nucleotides agree with TRBD1. This CDR3 spans 15 amino acids. CDR1 MNHEY and CDR2 SVGAGI come from the germline V gene. V gave up 6 bases and J gave up 0 bases; unmatched junction bases: 5.

V usage is TRBV9 and J usage is TRBJ1-3; tentatively, D is TRBD1 (5 bases). This CDR3 region has 16 residues. Looked up from germline, CDR1 is SGDLS and CDR2 is YYNGEE. V was clipped by 0 bases and J by 0 bases, with 10 bases between them. This CDR3 reads CASSVGGGFSGNTIYF. The CDR3, as DNA: TGTGCCAGCAGCGTAGGGGGGGGGTTCTCTGGAAACACCATATATTTT.

The V gene is TRBV2, the J gene TRBJ2-7; 8 nucleotides line up with TRBD1. The CDR3 totals 15 residues. The V and J ends lost 2 bases and 5 bases, in that order; junction bases with no gene match: 8. CDR1 and CDR2 from the germline V gene are SNHLY and FYNNEI. CDR3 nucleotide sequence: TGTGCCAGCAGTGAATGGGACAGGAGCCTCAACGAGCAGTACTTC. It codes for CASSEWDRSLNEQYF.

The chain has TRBV11-3 and TRBJ2-5, with 10 bases identical to TRBD2. CDR3 length equals 14 residues. From germline, CDR1 is SGHNT and CDR2 YENEEA. The junction had 6 bases not matched to a gene; V was cut back by 4 bases and J by 7 bases. Written as DNA, the CDR3 is TGTGCCAGCAGCTCTTGGACTAGCGGCAGGACCCAGTACTTC. It specifies CASSSWTSGRTQYF.

The V call is TRBV7-3, the J call TRBJ2-3; 10 bases map to TRBD1. Germline trimming cut 5 bases from V and 5 bases from J; bases unmatched to any gene: 7. Germline CDR1 reads SGHTA; CDR2 reads FQGTGA. The CDR3 length is 15 residues. CDR3 in amino acids: CASSVTGGAGDTQYF. The CDR3 coding sequence is TGTGCCAGCAGCGTGACAGGGGGCGCGGGAGATACGCAGTATTTT.

V is TRBV6-4 and J is TRBJ2-5, with 10 positions matching TRBD2. V lost 2 bases, J lost 5 bases, and 8 bases stayed unmatched. Germline-derived CDR1 and CDR2 are MRHNA and SNTAGT. This CDR3 is built from 16 residues. The CDR3 here is CASSDRLAGGSETQYF. In DNA, the CDR3 is TGTGCCAGCAGTGACAGGTTAGCGGGGGGTTCGGAGACCCAGTACTTC.

The chain joins TRBV15 to TRBJ1-6; weak D call: TRBD1 (6 bases). V was trimmed by 3 bases and J by 10 bases, leaving 13 bases between them. The germline V gene has CDR1 LNHNV and CDR2 YYDKDF (reference sequence). CDR3 length: 14 residues. In DNA form, the CDR3 reads TGTGCCACCAGCAGTACAGGGTTCGGGTCACCCCTCCACTTT. It is translated as CATSSTGFGSPLHF.

The rearrangement uses TRBV5-4 and TRBJ2-1; D is possibly TRBD2 (6 bases). V lost 5 bases, J lost 0 bases, and 12 bases lay in between. The germline CDR1 and CDR2 sequences are SGHNT and YYREEE (reference sequence). The CDR3 totals 15 residues. The CDR3 DNA reads as TGTGCCAGCAGGCCCGCCGGGAGCTCCTACAATGAGCAGTTCTTC. It specifies CASRPAGSSYNEQFF.